This T cell receptor beta chain was profiled in a study of blood T cells in healthy people across ages. Primed by a sample-barcoded 5' primer and a J-beta primer mix, a second PCR proceeded for roughly 7 to 12 cycles. TCRdb used MiXCR to reprocess the 5' RACE reads, holding one entry per CDR3 protein. Seen here are some 1,800,000 distinct CDR3 sequences, more than 35% observed once, and the top ten hold under 30%. Germline-derived CDR1 and CDR2 are SGHTA and FQGTGA. The germline V and J ends were trimmed by 5 bases and 2 bases, with 20 bases remaining between them. The CDR3 loop spans 17 amino acids.

The chain joins TRBV7-3 to TRBJ2-3, with no clear D. The sequenced sample was blood. The origin of this receptor is a human donor in good health. As DNA, the CDR3 is TGTGCCAGCAGCCCCATTGTCGGAATAGCAGACACAGATACGCAGTATTTT. Translation gives CASSPIVGIADTDTQYF.